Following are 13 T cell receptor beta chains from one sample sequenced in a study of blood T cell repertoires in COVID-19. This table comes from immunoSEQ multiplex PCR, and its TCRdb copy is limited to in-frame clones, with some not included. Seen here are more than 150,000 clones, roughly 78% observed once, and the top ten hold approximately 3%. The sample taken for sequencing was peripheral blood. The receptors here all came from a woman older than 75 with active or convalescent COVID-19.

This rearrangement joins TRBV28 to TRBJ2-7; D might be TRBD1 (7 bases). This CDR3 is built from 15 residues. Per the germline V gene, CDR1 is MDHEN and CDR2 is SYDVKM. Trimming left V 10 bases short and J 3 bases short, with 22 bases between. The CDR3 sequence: CAITKGRGTRYEQYF. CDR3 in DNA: TGTGCCATTACCAAAGGCAGGGGGACTCGCTACGAGCAGTACTTC.

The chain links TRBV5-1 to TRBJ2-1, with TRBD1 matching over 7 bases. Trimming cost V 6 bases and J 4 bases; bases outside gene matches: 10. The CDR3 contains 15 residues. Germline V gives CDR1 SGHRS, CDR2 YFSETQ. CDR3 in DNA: TGCGCCAGCACCAAATCGACAGGGAATTACAATGAGCAGTTCTTC. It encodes CASTKSTGNYNEQFF.

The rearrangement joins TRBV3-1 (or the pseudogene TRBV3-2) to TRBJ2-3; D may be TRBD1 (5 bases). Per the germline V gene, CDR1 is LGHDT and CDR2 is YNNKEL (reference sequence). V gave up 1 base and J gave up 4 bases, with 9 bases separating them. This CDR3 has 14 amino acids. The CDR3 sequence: CASSQGQGSDTQYF. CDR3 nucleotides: TGTGCCAGCAGCCAAGGGCAGGGATCAGATACGCAGTATTTT.

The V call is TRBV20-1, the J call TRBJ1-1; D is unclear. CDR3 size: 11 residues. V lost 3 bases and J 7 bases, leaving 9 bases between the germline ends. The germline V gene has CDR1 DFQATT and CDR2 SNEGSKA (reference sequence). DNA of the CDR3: TGCAGTGCTAGGCAGGCTTTTGAAGCTTTCTTT. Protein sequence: CSARQAFEAFF.

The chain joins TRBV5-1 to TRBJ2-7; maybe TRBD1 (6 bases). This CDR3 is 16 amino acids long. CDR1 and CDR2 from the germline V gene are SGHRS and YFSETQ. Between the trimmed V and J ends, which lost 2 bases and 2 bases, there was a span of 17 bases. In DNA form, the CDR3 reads TGCGCCAGCAGCTTAGGCGCAGGGGTCATCACCTACGAGCAGTACTTC. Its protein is CASSLGAGVITYEQYF.

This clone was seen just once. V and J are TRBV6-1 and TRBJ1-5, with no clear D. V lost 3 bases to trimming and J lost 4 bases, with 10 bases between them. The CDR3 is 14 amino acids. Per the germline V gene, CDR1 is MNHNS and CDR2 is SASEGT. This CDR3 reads CASSDQRGNQPQHF. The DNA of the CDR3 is TGTGCCAGCAGTGATCAAAGAGGAAATCAGCCCCAGCATTTT.

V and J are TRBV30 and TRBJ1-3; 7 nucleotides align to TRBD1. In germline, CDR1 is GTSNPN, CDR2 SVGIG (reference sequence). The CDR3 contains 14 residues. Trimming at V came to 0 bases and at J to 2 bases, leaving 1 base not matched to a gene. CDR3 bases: TGTGCCTGGAGTGTCGACAGGGCTGGAAACACCATATATTTT. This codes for CAWSVDRAGNTIYF.

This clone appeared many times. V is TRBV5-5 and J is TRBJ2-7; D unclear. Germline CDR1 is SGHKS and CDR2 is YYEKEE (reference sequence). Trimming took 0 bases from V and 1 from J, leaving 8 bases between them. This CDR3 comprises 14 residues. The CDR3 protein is CASSLEAVSYEQYF. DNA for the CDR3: TGTGCCAGCAGCTTGGAGGCGGTGTCCTACGAGCAGTACTTC.

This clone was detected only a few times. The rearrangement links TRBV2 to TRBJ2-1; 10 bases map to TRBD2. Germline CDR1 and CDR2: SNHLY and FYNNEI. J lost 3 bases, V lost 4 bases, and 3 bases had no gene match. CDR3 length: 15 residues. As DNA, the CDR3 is TGTGCCAGCAGTGGGTCTAGCGGGGGCTACAATGAGCAGTTCTTC. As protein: CASSGSSGGYNEQFF.

The CDR3 region is CASSSQVGSSGGHTDTQYF. In DNA form, the CDR3 reads TGTGCCAGTAGTTCCCAAGTCGGATCTAGCGGGGGCCACACAGATACGCAGTATTTT. The chain employs TRBV19 and TRBJ2-3, with 10 bases fitting TRBD2. Germline CDR1 reads LNHDA; CDR2 reads SQIVND (reference sequence). The trim removed 5 bases at V and 2 bases at J, leaving 16 bases unmatched. The CDR3 covers 19 residues.

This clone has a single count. CDR3 residues: CASSRDRDSNQPQHF. The CDR3 coding sequence is TGTGCCAGCAGTCGGGACAGGGATAGCAATCAGCCCCAGCATTTT. The V call is TRBV2, the J call TRBJ1-5; 9 bases fit TRBD1. This CDR3 is 15 amino acids long. Looked up from germline, CDR1 is SNHLY and CDR2 is FYNNEI. The junction had 2 bases not matched to a gene; V was cut back by 5 bases and J by 0 bases. Full variable domain (missing parts from reference TRBV2 and TRBJ1-5): EPEVTQTPSHQVTQMGQEVILRCVPISNHLYFYWYRQILGQKVEFLVSFYNNEISEKSEIFDDQFSVERPDGSNFTLKIRSTKLEDSAMYFCASSRDRDSNQPQHFGDGTRLSIL.

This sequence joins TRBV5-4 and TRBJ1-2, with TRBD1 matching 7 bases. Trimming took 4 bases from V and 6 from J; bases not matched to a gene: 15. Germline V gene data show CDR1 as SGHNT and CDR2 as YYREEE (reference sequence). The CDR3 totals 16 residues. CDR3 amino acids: CASSSGQNRGWNGYTF. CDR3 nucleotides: TGTGCCAGCAGCAGTGGTCAAAACAGGGGTTGGAATGGCTACACCTTC.

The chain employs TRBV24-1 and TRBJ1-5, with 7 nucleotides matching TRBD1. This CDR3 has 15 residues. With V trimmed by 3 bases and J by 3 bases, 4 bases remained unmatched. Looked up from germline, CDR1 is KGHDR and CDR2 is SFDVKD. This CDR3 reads CATSDGGGDNQPQHF. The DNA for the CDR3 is TGTGCCACCAGTGATGGAGGGGGCGACAATCAGCCCCAGCATTTT.